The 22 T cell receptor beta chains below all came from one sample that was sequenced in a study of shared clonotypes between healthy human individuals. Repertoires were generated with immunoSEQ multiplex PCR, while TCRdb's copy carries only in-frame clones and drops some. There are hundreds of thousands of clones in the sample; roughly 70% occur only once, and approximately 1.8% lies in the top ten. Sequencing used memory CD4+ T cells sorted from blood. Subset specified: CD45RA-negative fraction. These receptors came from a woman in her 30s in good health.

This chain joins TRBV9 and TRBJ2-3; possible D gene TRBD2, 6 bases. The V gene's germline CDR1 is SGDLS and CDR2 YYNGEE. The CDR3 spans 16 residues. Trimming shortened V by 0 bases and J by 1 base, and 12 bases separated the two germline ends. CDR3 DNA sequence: TGTGCCAGCAGCGTAGTCGGGGGAGACGGCACAGATACGCAGTATTTT. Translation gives CASSVVGGDGTDTQYF.

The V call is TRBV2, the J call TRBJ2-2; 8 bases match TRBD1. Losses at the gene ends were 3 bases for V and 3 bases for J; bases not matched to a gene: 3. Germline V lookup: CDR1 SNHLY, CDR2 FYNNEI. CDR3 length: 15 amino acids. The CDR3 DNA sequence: TGTGCCAGCAGTGAGCAGGGACAGGACACCGGGGAGCTGTTTTTT. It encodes CASSEQGQDTGELFF.

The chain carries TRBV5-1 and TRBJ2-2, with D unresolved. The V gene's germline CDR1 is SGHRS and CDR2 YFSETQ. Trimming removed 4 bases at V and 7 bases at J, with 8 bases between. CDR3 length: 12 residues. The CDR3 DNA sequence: TGCGCCAGCAGCCCCGACCGCGGGGAGCTGTTTTTT. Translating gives CASSPDRGELFF.

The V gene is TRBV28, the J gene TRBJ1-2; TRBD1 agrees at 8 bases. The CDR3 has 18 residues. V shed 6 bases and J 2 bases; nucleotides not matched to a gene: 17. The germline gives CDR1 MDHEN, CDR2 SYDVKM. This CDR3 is CASRTPGSTQGANYGYTF. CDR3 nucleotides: TGTGCCAGCAGGACCCCAGGATCAACGCAGGGGGCCAACTATGGCTACACCTTC.

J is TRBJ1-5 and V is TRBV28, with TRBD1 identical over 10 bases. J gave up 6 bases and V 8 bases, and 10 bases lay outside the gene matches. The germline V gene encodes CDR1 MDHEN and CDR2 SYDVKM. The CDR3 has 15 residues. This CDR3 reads CASLLARDRGQPQHF. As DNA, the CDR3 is TGTGCCAGCCTCCTCGCCCGGGACAGGGGTCAGCCCCAGCATTTT.

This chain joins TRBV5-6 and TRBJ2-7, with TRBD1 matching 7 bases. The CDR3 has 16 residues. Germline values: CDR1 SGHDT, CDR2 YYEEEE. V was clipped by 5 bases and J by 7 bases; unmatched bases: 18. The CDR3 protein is CASSSTDRSEIGEQYF. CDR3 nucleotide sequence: TGTGCCAGCAGTTCTACGGACAGGTCCGAGATTGGGGAGCAGTACTTC.

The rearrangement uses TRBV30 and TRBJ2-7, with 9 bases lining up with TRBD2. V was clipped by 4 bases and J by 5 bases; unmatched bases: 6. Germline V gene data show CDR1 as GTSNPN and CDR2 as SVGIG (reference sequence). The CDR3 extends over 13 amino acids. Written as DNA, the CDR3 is TGTGCCTGGAAACCGGGACTAGCAAACGAGCAGTACTTC. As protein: CAWKPGLANEQYF.

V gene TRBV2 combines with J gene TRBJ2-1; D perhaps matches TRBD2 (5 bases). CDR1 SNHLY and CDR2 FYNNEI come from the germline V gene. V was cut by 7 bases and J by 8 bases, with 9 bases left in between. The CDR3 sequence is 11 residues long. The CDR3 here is CASKWGDEQFF. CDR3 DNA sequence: TGTGCCAGCAAGTGGGGAGATGAGCAGTTCTTC.

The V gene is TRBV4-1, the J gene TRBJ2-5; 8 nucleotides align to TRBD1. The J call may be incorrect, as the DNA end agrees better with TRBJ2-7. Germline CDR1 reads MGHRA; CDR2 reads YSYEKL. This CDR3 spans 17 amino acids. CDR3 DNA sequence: TGCGCCAGCAGCCAAAGGCATTCGGGACAGGCGTACTACGAGCAGTACTTC. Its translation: CASSQRHSGQAYYEQYF.

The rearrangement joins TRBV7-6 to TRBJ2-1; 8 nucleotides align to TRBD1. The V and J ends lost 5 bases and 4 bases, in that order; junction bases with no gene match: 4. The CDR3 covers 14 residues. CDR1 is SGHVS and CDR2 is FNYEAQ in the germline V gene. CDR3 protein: CASSNRDRYNEQFF. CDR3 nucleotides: TGTGCCAGCAGCAATAGGGACAGGTACAATGAGCAGTTCTTC.

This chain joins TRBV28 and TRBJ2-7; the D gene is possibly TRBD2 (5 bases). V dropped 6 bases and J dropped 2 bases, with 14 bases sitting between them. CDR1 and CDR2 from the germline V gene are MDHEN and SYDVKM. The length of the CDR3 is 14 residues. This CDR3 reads CASSPGFGTYEQYF. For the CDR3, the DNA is TGTGCCAGCAGCCCGGGATTCGGGACCTACGAGCAGTACTTC.

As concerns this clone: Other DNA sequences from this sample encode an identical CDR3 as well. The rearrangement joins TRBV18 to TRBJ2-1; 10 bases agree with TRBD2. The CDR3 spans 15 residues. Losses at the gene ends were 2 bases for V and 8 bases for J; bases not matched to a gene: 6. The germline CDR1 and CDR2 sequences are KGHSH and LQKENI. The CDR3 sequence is CASSPSLAGDDEQFF. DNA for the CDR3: TGTGCCAGCTCACCATCCCTAGCGGGAGACGATGAGCAGTTCTTC.

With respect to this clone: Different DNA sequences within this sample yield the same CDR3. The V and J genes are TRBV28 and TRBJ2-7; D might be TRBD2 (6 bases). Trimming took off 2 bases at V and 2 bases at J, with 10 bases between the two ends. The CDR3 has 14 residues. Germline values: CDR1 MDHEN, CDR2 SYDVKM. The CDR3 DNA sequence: TGTGCCAGCAGTTTACCCGGGAGAACCTACGAGCAGTACTTC. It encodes CASSLPGRTYEQYF.

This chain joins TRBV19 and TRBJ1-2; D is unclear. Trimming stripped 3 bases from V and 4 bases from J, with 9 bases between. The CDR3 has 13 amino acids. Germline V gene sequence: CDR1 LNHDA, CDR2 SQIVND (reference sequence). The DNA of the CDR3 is TGTGCCAGTAGTATGGATGGGTTCTATGGCTACACCTTC. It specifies CASSMDGFYGYTF.

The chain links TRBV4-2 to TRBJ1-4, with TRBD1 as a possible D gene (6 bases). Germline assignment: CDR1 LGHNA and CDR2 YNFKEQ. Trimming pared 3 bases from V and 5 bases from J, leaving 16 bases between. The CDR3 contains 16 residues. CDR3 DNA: TGTGCCAGCAGCCAGCCGGGGGGCGGTAGAAATGAAAAACTGTTTTTT. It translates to CASSQPGGGRNEKLFF.

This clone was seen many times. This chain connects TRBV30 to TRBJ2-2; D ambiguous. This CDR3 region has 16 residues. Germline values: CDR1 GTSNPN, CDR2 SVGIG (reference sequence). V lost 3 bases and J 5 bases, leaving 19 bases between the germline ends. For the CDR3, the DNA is TGTGCCTGGAGAAGTGGGCTTACGACTGTAACCGGGGAGCTGTTTTTT. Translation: CAWRSGLTTVTGELFF.

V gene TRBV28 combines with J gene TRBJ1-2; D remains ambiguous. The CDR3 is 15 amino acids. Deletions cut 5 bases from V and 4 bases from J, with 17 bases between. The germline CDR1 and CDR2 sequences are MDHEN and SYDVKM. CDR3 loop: CASSSARSRPYGYTF. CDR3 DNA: TGTGCCAGCAGTAGTGCTAGGTCAAGGCCCTATGGCTACACCTTC.

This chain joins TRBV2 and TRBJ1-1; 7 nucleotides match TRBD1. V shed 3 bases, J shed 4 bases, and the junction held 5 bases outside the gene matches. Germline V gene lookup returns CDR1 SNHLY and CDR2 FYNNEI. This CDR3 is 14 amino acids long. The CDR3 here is CASSEVRGITEAFF. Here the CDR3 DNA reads TGTGCCAGCAGTGAGGTCAGGGGGATCACTGAAGCTTTCTTT.

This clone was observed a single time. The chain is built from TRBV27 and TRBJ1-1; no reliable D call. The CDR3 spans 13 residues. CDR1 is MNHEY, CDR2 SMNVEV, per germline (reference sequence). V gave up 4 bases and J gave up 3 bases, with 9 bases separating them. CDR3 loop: CASSWSSYTEAFF. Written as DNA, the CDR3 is TGTGCCAGCAGTTGGAGTAGCTACACTGAAGCTTTCTTT.

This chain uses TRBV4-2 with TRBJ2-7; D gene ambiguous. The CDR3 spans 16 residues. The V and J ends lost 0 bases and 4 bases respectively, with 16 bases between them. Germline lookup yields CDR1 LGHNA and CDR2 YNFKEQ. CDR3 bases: TGTGCCAGCAGCCAAGAAGATTTAGGCGTAGCTTACGAGCAGTACTTC. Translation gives CASSQEDLGVAYEQYF.

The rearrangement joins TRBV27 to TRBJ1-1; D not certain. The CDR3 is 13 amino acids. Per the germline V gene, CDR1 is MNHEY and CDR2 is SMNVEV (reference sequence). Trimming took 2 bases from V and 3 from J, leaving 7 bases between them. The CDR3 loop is CASSLIVDTEAFF. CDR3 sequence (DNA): TGTGCCAGCAGTTTAATCGTGGACACTGAAGCTTTCTTT.

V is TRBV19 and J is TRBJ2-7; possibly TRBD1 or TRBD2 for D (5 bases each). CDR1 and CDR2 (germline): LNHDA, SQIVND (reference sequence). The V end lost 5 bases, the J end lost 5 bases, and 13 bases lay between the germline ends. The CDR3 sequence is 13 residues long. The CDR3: CASSATASHEQYF. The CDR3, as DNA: TGTGCCAGTAGTGCGACAGCTAGCCACGAGCAGTACTTC. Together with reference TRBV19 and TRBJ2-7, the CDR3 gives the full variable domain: DGGITQSPKYLFRKEGQNVTLSCEQNLNHDAMYWYRQDPGQGLRLIYYSQIVNDFQKGDIAEGYSVSREKKESFPLTVTSAQKNPTAFYLCASSATASHEQYFGPGTRLTVT.